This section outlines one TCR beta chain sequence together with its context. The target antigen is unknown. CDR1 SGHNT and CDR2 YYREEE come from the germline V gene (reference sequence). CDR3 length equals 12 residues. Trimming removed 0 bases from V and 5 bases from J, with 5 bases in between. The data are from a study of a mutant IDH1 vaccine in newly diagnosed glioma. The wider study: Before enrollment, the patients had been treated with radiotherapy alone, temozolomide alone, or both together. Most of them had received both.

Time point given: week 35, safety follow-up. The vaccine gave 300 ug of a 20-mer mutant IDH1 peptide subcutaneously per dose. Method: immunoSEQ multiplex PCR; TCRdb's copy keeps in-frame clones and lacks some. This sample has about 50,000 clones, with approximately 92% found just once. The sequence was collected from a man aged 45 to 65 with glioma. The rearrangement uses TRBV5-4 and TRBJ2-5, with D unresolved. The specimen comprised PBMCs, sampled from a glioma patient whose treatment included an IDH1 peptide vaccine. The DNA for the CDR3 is TGTGCCAGCAGCTTGGAGGAGGAGACCCAGTACTTC. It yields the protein CASSLEEETQYF.